This TCR beta chain comes out of a study of memory CD4+ T cells and cytomegalovirus serostatus. Single viable CD3+CD4+CD8-CD45RO+ cells were sorted as the memory CD4+ T cells. This table comes from immunoSEQ multiplex PCR, and its TCRdb copy is limited to in-frame clones, with some not included. The data show about 60,000 clones, with about 70% seen just once and about 2.4% held by the top ten. V lost 3 bases to trimming and J lost 8 bases, with 10 bases between them. CDR1 and CDR2 (germline): MDHEN, SYDVKM. There are 12 residues in the CDR3. The sequence came from an adult in good health and CMV-seropositive. The rearrangement uses TRBV28 and TRBJ1-2; D is undetermined. The sequencing sample was made of memory CD4+ T cells from blood. The CDR3 sequence: CASSFPGAGYTF. DNA for the CDR3: TGTGCCAGCAGTTTTCCCGGAGCCGGCTACACCTTC.